Detailed here is one TCR beta chain. The data were produced by immunoSEQ multiplex PCR, yet TCRdb's version contains in-frame clones alone and is incomplete. Here the sample spans over 130,000 clones, approximately 80% being singletons. The data belong to a study of blood T cell repertoires in COVID-19. V was trimmed by 6 bases and J by 4 bases, leaving 15 bases between them. The CDR3 is 13 residues long. Per the germline V gene, CDR1 is GTSNPN and CDR2 is SVGIG (reference sequence). The receptor's source is a woman of 80 years or more with active or convalescent COVID-19. The chain links TRBV30 to TRBJ1-1; D possibly corresponds to TRBD1 (5 bases). The sequencing input was peripheral blood. CDR3 residues: CACLPAGRTEAFF. The CDR3, as DNA: TGTGCCTGCCTTCCGGCAGGGCGCACTGAAGCTTTCTTT.